Each of the 16 T cell receptor beta chains below was sequenced from the same sample in a study of T-cell memory formation after mild COVID-19. TCRdb re-derived calls from the 5' RACE reads in MiXCR, one entry per CDR3 protein. The repertoire holds about 200,000 distinct CDR3 sequences, over 7.5% seen once, with approximately 3.3% in the top ten. Input material: PBMCs or a T cell subset sorted from them (not recorded which). The receptors come from a young man who had mild COVID-19 (a few samples of this study predate the infection). Cell type and time point are not known.

There are a few counts of this clonotype. The chain recombines TRBV15 with TRBJ2-5; possible D gene TRBD2, 6 bases. The germline gives CDR1 LNHNV, CDR2 YYDKDF (reference sequence). The CDR3 consists of 12 residues. V was cut by 6 bases and J by 5 bases, with 10 bases left in between. In DNA, the CDR3 is TGTGCCACCAGGGGGGGTGGGGAGACCCAGTACTTC. Encoded protein: CATRGGGETQYF.

V gene TRBV20-1 combines with J gene TRBJ2-1; 8 bases are a match to TRBD1. Trimming removed 3 bases from V and 7 bases from J; junction bases left unmatched: 8. The CDR3 totals 14 residues. Germline V CDR1 and CDR2: DFQATT, SNEGSKA (reference sequence). CDR3 nucleotides: TGCAGTGCTAGGCAGGGGGCCTCGGTGAATGAGCAGTTCTTC. Encoded protein: CSARQGASVNEQFF.

This rearrangement joins TRBV7-2 to TRBJ2-3; no clear D gene. Germline V lookup: CDR1 SGHTA, CDR2 FQGNSA. V was trimmed by 6 bases and J by 2 bases, leaving 12 bases between them. The CDR3 has 14 residues. The CDR3 sequence: CASRIRAVTDTQYF. The CDR3 bases are TGTGCCAGCAGGATACGGGCCGTCACAGATACGCAGTATTTT.

The chain is built from TRBV20-1 and TRBJ1-1; D not certain. V was shortened by 2 bases and J by 4 bases, with 11 bases between the two germline ends. CDR3 length: 13 residues. Germline V gives CDR1 DFQATT, CDR2 SNEGSKA (reference sequence). The CDR3 DNA reads as TGCAGTGCTAGACCCGGGAGTACCACTGAAGCTTTCTTT. Residues: CSARPGSTTEAFF.

The chain combines TRBV4-3 with TRBJ1-2; 8 positions agree with TRBD1. CDR1 and CDR2 (germline): LGHNA, YSLEER. The CDR3 has 16 amino acids. The ends lost 3 bases at V and 10 bases at J; junction bases unmatched: 16. The CDR3 DNA reads TGCGCCAGCAGCCAGCAAACAGGGGGATCTTCCCCTGACTACACCTTC. This encodes CASSQQTGGSSPDYTF.

This clonotype was seen a few times. CDR3 sequence reads: CSARDAGGGNEQFF. CDR3 DNA: TGCAGTGCTAGAGATGCGGGGGGCGGCAATGAGCAGTTCTTC. The rearrangement uses TRBV20-1 and TRBJ2-1; 8 bases map to TRBD2. The CDR3 has 14 residues. Germline loops: CDR1 DFQATT, CDR2 SNEGSKA (reference sequence). V dropped 0 bases and J dropped 6; count of bases not matched to a gene: 4.

This chain connects TRBV7-2 to TRBJ1-6; D is ambiguous. Germline loops: CDR1 SGHTA, CDR2 FQGNSA. V was pared by 1 base and J by 9 bases, with 7 bases between. The CDR3 loop spans 13 amino acids. DNA for the CDR3: TGTGCCAGCAGCTTAGAATTTCGTTCACCCCTCCACTTT. It yields the protein CASSLEFRSPLHF.

The table lists this clonotype with many counts. The chain recombines TRBV7-2 with TRBJ2-1; 13 nucleotides match TRBD2. Germline values: CDR1 SGHTA, CDR2 FQGNSA. V lost 5 bases to trimming and J lost 11 bases; unmatched junction nucleotides: 6. CDR3 length: 14 amino acids. The CDR3 sequence is CASSPTSGGPKQFF. The CDR3 DNA reads as TGTGCCAGCAGCCCGACTAGCGGGGGGCCCAAGCAGTTCTTC.

The sample holds a few counts of this clonotype. The rearrangement uses TRBV6-4 and TRBJ1-6, with D possibly being TRBD1 (5 bases). This CDR3 region has 15 residues. Germline V gene lookup returns CDR1 MRHNA and CDR2 SNTAGT. V lost 4 bases and J lost 3, with 10 bases in between. The CDR3 reads CASSAVGDYNSPLHF. As DNA, the CDR3 is TGTGCCAGCAGTGCTGTGGGGGACTATAATTCACCCCTCCACTTT.

This clonotype appeared many times. The chain recombines TRBV9 with TRBJ2-1; D may match TRBD1 or TRBD2 (5 bases each). Per germline, CDR1 SGDLS and CDR2 YYNGEE. This CDR3 comprises 17 residues. Trimming cost V 3 bases and J 2 bases, with 18 bases left between them. The CDR3 protein is CASSAGVGVKTYNEQFF. CDR3 bases: TGTGCCAGCAGCGCCGGGGTGGGGGTAAAGACCTACAATGAGCAGTTCTTC.

This chain connects TRBV27 to TRBJ2-7; 7 positions agree with TRBD1. Germline V lookup: CDR1 MNHEY, CDR2 SMNVEV (reference sequence). The trim removed 6 bases at V and 3 bases at J, leaving 11 bases unmatched. The CDR3 consists of 15 residues. CDR3 sequence (DNA): TGTGCCAGCAGCCCGATTGGGACAGAGTTCTACGAGCAGTACGTC. This translates into CASSPIGTEFYEQYV.

V usage is TRBV12-3 or TRBV12-4 and J usage is TRBJ1-1; tentative D call: TRBD1 (6 bases). This CDR3 spans 13 amino acids. Trimming took 6 bases from V and 4 from J, leaving 12 bases between them. The CDR3 region is CASRQTGPTEAFF. Written as DNA, the CDR3 is TGTGCCAGCAGACAAACAGGGCCCACTGAAGCTTTCTTT.

This clonotype was counted ten times or more. This sequence joins TRBV29-1 and TRBJ2-1; 9 bases agree with TRBD2. V was pared by 4 bases and J by 7 bases, with 14 bases of the junction left unmatched. Germline V lookup: CDR1 SQVTM, CDR2 ANQGSEA. This CDR3 is 16 amino acids long. CDR3 sequence: CSVGVGRTSAKNEQFF. For the CDR3, the DNA is TGCAGCGTTGGGGTCGGAAGGACTAGCGCTAAGAATGAGCAGTTCTTC.

Judged by abundance, this clonotype is medium-sized (0.01 to 0.1%). This sequence joins TRBV20-1 and TRBJ2-3; D tentatively fits TRBD1 or TRBD2 (6 bases each). The CDR3 has 15 amino acids. V was pared by 4 bases and J by 4 bases, with 18 bases between. Germline-derived CDR1 and CDR2 are DFQATT and SNEGSKA (reference sequence). The CDR3 DNA reads TGCAGTGCTACCGCCTCGGGGGCCGGATCAGATACGCAGTATTTT. It encodes CSATASGAGSDTQYF.

The V call is TRBV10-3, the J call TRBJ2-5; maybe TRBD2 (6 bases). V lost 8 bases and J 5 bases, leaving 15 bases between the germline ends. This CDR3 has 13 residues. Per the germline V gene, CDR1 is ENHRY and CDR2 is SYGVKD. As DNA, the CDR3 is TGTGCCATCGCGGCGGGGCCATGGGAGACCCAGTACTTC. This encodes CAIAAGPWETQYF.

V and J are TRBV28 and TRBJ2-7; D assignment may be TRBD1 or TRBD2 (5 bases each). Trimming pared 4 bases from V and 6 bases from J, leaving 10 bases between. The V gene's germline CDR1 is MDHEN and CDR2 SYDVKM. The CDR3 consists of 12 residues. CDR3 residues: CASSSGAREQYV. The CDR3 region has the DNA TGTGCCAGCAGTTCCGGGGCCCGCGAGCAGTACGTC.